This paragraph covers one T cell receptor (beta chain) sequence. There is no known antigen for this receptor. No much larger clone exists at a distance of one base, and base qualities are not known. Libraries came from RACE. Sequencing used a NextSeq 500. During library preparation, unique molecular identifiers were attached to individual cDNA molecules so that TCRs could be counted in a quantitative, reproducible way. For every blood RNA sample, sequencing covered both the TCR alpha and TCR beta chains. In the paper's pipeline: The median number of TCRs per sample was roughly 94,000, ranging from about 20,000 to 750,000. V, J and CDR3 annotation of the TCR reads was performed with the Decombinator software suite. For PS versus PT1 abundance plots, all samples were subsampled to the same number of TCRs (28,000). Expanded TCRs were defined as absent before sensitization and observed at least eight times at the 2-week time point. TCRdb reprocessed the public reads (quality trimming at Q25 with fastp, clone calling with MiXCR) and kept in-frame beta chains. Every entry covers one CDR3 protein and lists the most common genes and DNA from its rows. TCRdb's processing, not the authors' own work, is the source of the V and J calls. In this sample the table shows more than 100,000 distinct CDR3 sequences, roughly 13% of which occur a single time. The top ten hold 0.92% of the sample.

These data are taken from a study of human T cells and chemical hapten exposure (dated by TCRdb to the early 2020s). Concerning the study at large: For sensitization, 2% DPC in acetone was applied to a 2 cm by 2 cm area of upper inner arm skin. Throughout the approximately 22-week study period, patients were also given weekly therapeutic DPC doses on the scalp. Patch testing was performed on the upper back with Finn chambers containing 0.01% DPC, and the patch tests were scored after 6 days according to International Contact Dermatitis Research Group standards. The mostly female patient cohort included alopecia areata with under or over 50% scalp involvement, alopecia totalis and alopecia universalis. Libraries were pooled for sequencing, and variation in per-sample TCR yields was attributed mainly to small differences in library volumes within the pool. In alopecia patients, the study followed how the peripheral blood TCR repertoire changed in vivo over primary and secondary sensitization to diphenylcyclopropenone (DPC), a hapten. Blood samples were taken from patients before sensitization (week 0) and then at 2, 6 and about 24 weeks after DPC sensitization. For TCR sequencing, blood came from 25 to 35 alopecia patients at anywhere from one to four time points (pre-sensitization, 2, 6 and 24 weeks). The paper as a whole reports these results and caveats: Compared with pre-sensitization or healthy control sets, expanded TCRs formed significantly more large CDR3 similarity clusters, which is consistent with antigen-driven responses. Repeated subsampling changed both the strength of the expansion versus patch-test correlation and the threshold at which that correlation became significant. Patch test score correlated positively with the number of PT1 expanded TCRs, reaching significance at thresholds 8, 16 and 32 but not at 4. The number of TCRs above 1 in 1000 frequency did not change with DPC sensitization; there was no evidence of global repertoire structure alterations. All patients had alopecia, a presumed autoimmune disease, so their immune response might differ from that of healthy individuals.

The sample's time point label, in plain terms: patch test 1, 2 weeks after DPC sensitization. The sample's treatment or condition label, in plain terms: therapeutic diphenylcyclopropenone sensitization with weekly scalp DPC. At every patch-test visit, the blood draw took place before the patch test was put on. Patients were eligible if aged 18 to 70, diagnosed with alopecia and judged suitable for DPC therapy, and pregnant patients were excluded. Total RNA was isolated from unfractionated whole blood collected in Tempus Blood RNA tubes. The receptor's source is a man between 18 and 29 years old with alopecia areata. Some clones in this sample may be carry-over from other donors' samples. Sequences were derived from whole blood, sampled in connection with sensitization to the hapten diphenylcyclopropenone (DPC).

The nucleotide sequence is TGTGCCAGCAGTGAGACTCTTAGGGGGACAGGCCTTAATTCACCCCTCCACTTT. Translated, it gives CASSETLRGTGLNSPLHF. The sequence is built from TRBV2 and TRBJ1-6, and 8 junction bases match TRBD1. For this chain, trimming is 3 bases at the V end and 6 bases at the J end, and the number of junction bases without a gene match is 13. In the germline V gene, CDR1 corresponds to SNHLY and CDR2 to FYNNEI. Its CDR3 holds 18 amino acids, cysteine through phenylalanine. Kept here is only the CDR3 DNA, which spans 54 bases and is read in frame from base 1.